This TCR beta chain was observed in a study of CD8 T cell repertoires and HIV-1 epitope variants. Background on the study: Separate wells received one of Twenty-five Gag or Nef variant peptides.

Sequencing of TCR beta CDR3 used immunoSEQ survey depth. Sequencing used immunoSEQ multiplex PCR; TCRdb keeps in-frame clones, though not all of them. This sample has about 4,600 clones, with 65% to 80% found just once. Concerning this clone: As yet, its antigen is unknown.

This CDR3 region has 15 residues. Per germline, CDR1 SGDLS and CDR2 YYNGEE. V shed 0 bases and J 7 bases; nucleotides not matched to a gene: 6. The receptor's source is a male donor with HIV. The sample comprised cultured CD8+ T cells derived from PBMCs. This chain links TRBV9 with TRBJ2-1; the match to TRBD1 covers 8 bases. In nucleotides, the CDR3 is TGTGCCAGCAGCGTAGTTCGGACAGGGTATAATGAGCAGTTCTTC. Translation gives CASSVVRTGYNEQFF.